The 12 T cell receptor beta chains listed next were all sequenced from one sample in a study of tumour-infiltrating T cells in Burkitt lymphoma. Only in-frame clones appear in the TCRdb table, and some are missing; sequencing was by immunoSEQ multiplex PCR. The top ten clones hold more than 2% of a sample with approximately 15,000 clones, about 80% of them seen once. Sequences were obtained from tumor tissue. Receptor source: a human donor with diffuse large B-cell lymphoma.

CDR3 in DNA: TGTGCCAGTAGTATGGGGAGCGGAACAACTAATGAAAAACTGTTTTTT. Protein: CASSMGSGTTNEKLFF. The V and J genes are TRBV19 and TRBJ1-4; D ambiguous. The V gene's germline CDR1 is LNHDA and CDR2 SQIVND (reference sequence). This CDR3 spans 16 amino acids. The germline V and J ends were trimmed by 3 bases and 0 bases, with 11 bases remaining between them. The full variable domain, its missing parts supplied by reference TRBV19 and TRBJ1-4, is DGGITQSPKYLFRKEGQNVTLSCEQNLNHDAMYWYRQDPGQGLRLIYYSQIVNDFQKGDIAEGYSVSREKKESFPLTVTSAQKNPTAFYLCASSMGSGTTNEKLFFGSGTQLSVL.

The chain uses TRBV7-9 and TRBJ1-1; no clear D. Germline CDR1 is SEHNR and CDR2 is FQNEAQ (reference sequence). Trimming cost V 4 bases and J 4 bases, with 10 bases left between them. The length of the CDR3 is 13 residues. The CDR3 bases are TGTGCCAGCAGCTCACCGTCTAGCACTGAAGCTTTCTTT. Encoded protein: CASSSPSSTEAFF.

V gene TRBV9 combines with J gene TRBJ2-3, with D unresolved. This CDR3 is built from 15 residues. V dropped 3 bases and J dropped 3 bases, with 14 bases sitting between them. Germline CDR1 SGDLS, CDR2 YYNGEE. The CDR3 sequence is CASSAMDGKTDTQYF. The CDR3 DNA sequence: TGTGCCAGCAGCGCGATGGACGGAAAAACAGATACGCAGTATTTT.

This clone was recorded once. V gene TRBV9 combines with J gene TRBJ2-1; possibly TRBD2 for D (6 bases). CDR3 length equals 17 residues. V shed 3 bases and J shed 0 bases, with 16 bases lying between them. From germline, CDR1 is SGDLS and CDR2 YYNGEE. CDR3 DNA sequence: TGTGCCAGCAGCGGCGGATCTAGCGCGAGCTCCTACAATGAGCAGTTCTTC. Translation gives CASSGGSSASSYNEQFF.

This sequence joins TRBV5-1 and TRBJ2-7, with D unresolved. This CDR3 has 14 residues. With 0 bases removed from V and 6 bases from J, the gap between germline ends came to 13 bases. Germline V gene lookup returns CDR1 SGHRS and CDR2 YFSETQ. CDR3 in amino acids: CASSLDIGWGEQYF. The CDR3 nucleotides read TGCGCCAGCAGCTTGGATATAGGTTGGGGCGAGCAGTACTTC.

The genes are TRBV6-5 and TRBJ2-7; 8 positions match TRBD1. V lost 5 bases and J lost 4; bases outside the gene matches: 10. Germline V CDR1 and CDR2: MNHEY, SVGAGI. CDR3 size: 15 residues. CDR3 protein: CASSPVGQGSYEQYF. The CDR3, as DNA: TGTGCCAGCAGTCCCGTAGGACAGGGATCTTACGAGCAGTACTTC.

The chain combines TRBV9 with TRBJ2-1, with D perhaps TRBD2 (5 bases). The CDR3 has 14 residues. The germline gives CDR1 SGDLS, CDR2 YYNGEE. Trimming pared 1 base from V and 7 bases from J, leaving 12 bases between. The CDR3 DNA is TGTGCCAGCAGCGTATATAGCGAGGATAATGAGCAGTTCTTC. It codes for CASSVYSEDNEQFF.

This clone was seen a handful of times. The chain has TRBV29-1 and TRBJ1-1; D is possibly TRBD1 (6 bases). The CDR3 spans 12 residues. In germline, CDR1 is SQVTM, CDR2 ANQGSEA. Between the trimmed V and J ends, which lost 6 bases and 8 bases, there was a span of 16 bases. CDR3 protein: CSVQKTGLEAFF. The CDR3 bases are TGCAGCGTCCAAAAGACAGGACTAGAAGCTTTCTTT.

J is TRBJ1-3 and V is TRBV7-9; TRBD1 aligns across 7 bases. Germline CDR1 SEHNR, CDR2 FQNEAQ (reference sequence). J lost 4 bases, V lost 5 bases, and 5 bases had no gene match. The CDR3 covers 14 residues. The CDR3 spells CASSAGTAGNTIYF. DNA for the CDR3: TGTGCCAGCAGCGCCGGGACAGCCGGAAACACCATATATTTT.

This clone was seen just once. The chain is built from TRBV6-5 and TRBJ2-3; D gene unclear. Trimming took 7 bases from V and 1 from J, leaving 12 bases between them. The CDR3 length is 14 residues. The germline gives CDR1 MNHEY, CDR2 SVGAGI. CDR3 bases: TGTGCCAGCAAAATGCCGGCGGGCACAGATACGCAGTATTTT. Its translation is CASKMPAGTDTQYF.

The genes are TRBV5-5 and TRBJ2-2, with D possibly being TRBD2 (5 bases). Germline CDR1 is SGHKS and CDR2 is YYEKEE (reference sequence). V lost 3 bases and J lost 6, with 12 bases in between. The CDR3 is 14 amino acids. The CDR3, as DNA: TGTGCCAGCAGCTCCGGACTGGTAGCCGGGGAGCTGTTTTTT. This gives the protein CASSSGLVAGELFF.

This clone was found a few times. CDR3 region: CASRGRDNEQFF. The CDR3 nucleotides are TGTGCCTCAAGGGGCAGGGACAATGAGCAGTTCTTC. The chain recombines TRBV6-6 with TRBJ2-1, with a weak D call TRBD1 (5 bases). Germline lookup yields CDR1 MNHNY and CDR2 SVGAGI (reference sequence). Trimming stripped 11 bases from V and 5 bases from J, with 13 bases between. The CDR3 spans 12 residues.